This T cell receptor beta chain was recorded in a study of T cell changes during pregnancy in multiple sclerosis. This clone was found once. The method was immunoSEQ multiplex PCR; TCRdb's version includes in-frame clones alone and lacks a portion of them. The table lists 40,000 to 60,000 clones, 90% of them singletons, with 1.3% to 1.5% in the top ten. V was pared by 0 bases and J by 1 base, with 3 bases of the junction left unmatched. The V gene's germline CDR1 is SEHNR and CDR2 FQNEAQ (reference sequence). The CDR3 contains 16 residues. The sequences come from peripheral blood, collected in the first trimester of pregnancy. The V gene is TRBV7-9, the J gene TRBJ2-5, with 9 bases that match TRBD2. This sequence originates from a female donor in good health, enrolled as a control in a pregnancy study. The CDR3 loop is CASSLASGGPQETQYF. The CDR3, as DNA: TGTGCCAGCAGCTTAGCTAGCGGGGGCCCCCAAGAGACCCAGTACTTC.